This record looks at one TCR beta chain sequence and its context. No antigen is known for it. The data were obtained in a study of cytomegalovirus exposure and HLA in healthy donors. Study outcomes and limitations: With DRB1 most and HLA-C fewest, TCR association rates differed between HLA loci in a later analysis. The records held CMV serostatus as the only immune exposure information.

In nominal health when sampled, donors likely had unrecorded immune exposures nonetheless. The study ran its PCR with 60 Vbeta and 13 Jbeta primers. The repertoire was sequenced with immunoSEQ multiplex PCR; TCRdb's copy has only in-frame clones and lacks some. The sample has 150,000 to 200,000 clones; around 88% are singletons. This CDR3 region has 14 residues. The V gene's germline CDR1 is MGHDK and CDR2 SYGVNS. Between the trimmed V and J ends, which lost 6 bases and 0 bases, there was a span of 6 bases. The chain is built from TRBV25-1 and TRBJ2-6; no clear D. The sequenced sample was PBMCs. This receptor was identified in a woman aged 25 to 45 in good health and CMV-seronegative. For the CDR3, the DNA is TGTGCCAGCAGCCTGGCCTCTGGGGCCAACGTCCTGACTTTC. It specifies CASSLASGANVLTF.